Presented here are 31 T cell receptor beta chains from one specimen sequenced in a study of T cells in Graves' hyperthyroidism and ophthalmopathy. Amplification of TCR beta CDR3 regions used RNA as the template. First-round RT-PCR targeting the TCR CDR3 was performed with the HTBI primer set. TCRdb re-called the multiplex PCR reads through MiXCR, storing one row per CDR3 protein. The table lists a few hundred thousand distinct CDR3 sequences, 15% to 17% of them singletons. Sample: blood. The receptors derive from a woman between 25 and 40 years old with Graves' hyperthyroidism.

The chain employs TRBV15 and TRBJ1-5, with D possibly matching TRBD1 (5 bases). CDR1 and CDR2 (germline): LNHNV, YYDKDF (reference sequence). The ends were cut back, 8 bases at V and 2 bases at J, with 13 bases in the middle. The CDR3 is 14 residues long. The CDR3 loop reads CATAGTGRNQPQHF. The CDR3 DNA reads TGTGCCACCGCCGGCACAGGCCGCAATCAGCCCCAGCATTTT. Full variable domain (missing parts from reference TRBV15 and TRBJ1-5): DAMVIQNPRYQVTQFGKPVTLSCSQTLNHNVMYWYQQKSSQAPKLLFHYYDKDFNNEADTPDNFQSRRPNTSFCFLDIRSPGLGDTAMYLCATAGTGRNQPQHFGDGTRLSIL.

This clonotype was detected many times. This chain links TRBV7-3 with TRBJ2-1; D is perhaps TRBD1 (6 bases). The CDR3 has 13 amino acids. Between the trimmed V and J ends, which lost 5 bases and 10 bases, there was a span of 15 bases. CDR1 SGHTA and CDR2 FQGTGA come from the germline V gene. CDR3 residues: CASSHRAFGEQFF. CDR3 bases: TGTGCCAGCAGCCACAGGGCTTTTGGCGAGCAGTTCTTC.

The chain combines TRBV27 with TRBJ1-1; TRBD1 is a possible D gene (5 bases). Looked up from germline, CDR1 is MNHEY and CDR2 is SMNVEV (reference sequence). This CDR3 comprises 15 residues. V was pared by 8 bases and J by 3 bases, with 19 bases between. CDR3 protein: CASGAYSRGHTEAFF. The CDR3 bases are TGTGCCAGCGGAGCCTATTCACGGGGCCACACTGAAGCTTTCTTT.

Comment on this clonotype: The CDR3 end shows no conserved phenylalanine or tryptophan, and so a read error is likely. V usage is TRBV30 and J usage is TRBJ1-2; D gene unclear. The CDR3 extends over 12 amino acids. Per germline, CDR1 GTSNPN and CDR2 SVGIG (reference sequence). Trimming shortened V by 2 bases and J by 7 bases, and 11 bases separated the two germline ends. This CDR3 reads CAWSLDASGYTL. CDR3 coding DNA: TGTGCCTGGAGTCTCGACGCGAGTGGCTACACCTTA.

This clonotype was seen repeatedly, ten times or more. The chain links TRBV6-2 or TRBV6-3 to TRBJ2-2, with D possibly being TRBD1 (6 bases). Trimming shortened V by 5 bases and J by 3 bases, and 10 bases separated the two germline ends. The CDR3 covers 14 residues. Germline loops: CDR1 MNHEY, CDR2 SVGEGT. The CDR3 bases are TGTGCCAGCAGTCGGGGACATTACACCGGGGAGCTGTTTTTT. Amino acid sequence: CASSRGHYTGELFF.

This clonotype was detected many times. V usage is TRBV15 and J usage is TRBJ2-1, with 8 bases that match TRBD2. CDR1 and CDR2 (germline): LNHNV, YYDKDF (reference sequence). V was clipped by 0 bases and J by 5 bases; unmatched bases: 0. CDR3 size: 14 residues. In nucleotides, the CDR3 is TGTGCCACCAGCAGAGAACTAGCGGACAATGAGCAGTTCTTC. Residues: CATSRELADNEQFF. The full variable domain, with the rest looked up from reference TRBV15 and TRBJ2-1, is DAMVIQNPRYQVTQFGKPVTLSCSQTLNHNVMYWYQQKSSQAPKLLFHYYDKDFNNEADTPDNFQSRRPNTSFCFLDIRSPGLGDTAMYLCATSRELADNEQFFGPGTRLTVL.

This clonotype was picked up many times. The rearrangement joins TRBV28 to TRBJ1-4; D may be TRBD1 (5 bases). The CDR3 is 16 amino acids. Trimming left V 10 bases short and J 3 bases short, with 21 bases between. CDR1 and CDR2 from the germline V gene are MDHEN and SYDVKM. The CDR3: CAITRAGAGPNEKLFF. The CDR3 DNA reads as TGTGCCATCACGAGGGCCGGAGCGGGGCCTAATGAAAAACTGTTTTTT.

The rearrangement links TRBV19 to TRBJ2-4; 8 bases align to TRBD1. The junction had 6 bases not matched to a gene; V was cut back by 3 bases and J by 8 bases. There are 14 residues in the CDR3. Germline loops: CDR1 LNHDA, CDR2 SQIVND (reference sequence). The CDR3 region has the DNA TGTGCCAGTAGTATGGGACAGGTGGTTGACATTCAGTACTTC. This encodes CASSMGQVVDIQYF.

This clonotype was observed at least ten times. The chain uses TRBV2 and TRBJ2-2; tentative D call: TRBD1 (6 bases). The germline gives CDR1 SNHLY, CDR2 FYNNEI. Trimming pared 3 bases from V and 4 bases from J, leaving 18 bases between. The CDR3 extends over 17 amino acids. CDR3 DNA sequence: TGTGCCAGCAGTGATTTTCGTAACAGGGTCGTCACCGGGGAGCTGTTTTTT. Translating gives CASSDFRNRVVTGELFF. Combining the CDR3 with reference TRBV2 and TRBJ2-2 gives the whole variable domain EPEVTQTPSHQVTQMGQEVILRCVPISNHLYFYWYRQILGQKVEFLVSFYNNEISEKSEIFDDQFSVERPDGSNFTLKIRSTKLEDSAMYFCASSDFRNRVVTGELFFGEGSRLTVL.

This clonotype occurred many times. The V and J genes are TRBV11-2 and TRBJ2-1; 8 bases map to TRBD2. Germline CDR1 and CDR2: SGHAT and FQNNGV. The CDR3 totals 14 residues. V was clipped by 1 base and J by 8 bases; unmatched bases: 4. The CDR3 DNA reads TGTGCCAGCAGCTTAGTCGGGACTAGTGATGAGCAGTTCTTC. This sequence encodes CASSLVGTSDEQFF.

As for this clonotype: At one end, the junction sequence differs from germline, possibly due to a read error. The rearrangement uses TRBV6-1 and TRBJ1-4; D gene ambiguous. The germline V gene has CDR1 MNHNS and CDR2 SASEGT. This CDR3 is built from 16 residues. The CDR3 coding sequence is TGCGCCAGCAGTGAGTCCCGGACGGCAACTAATGAAAAACTGTTTTTT. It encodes CASSESRTATNEKLFF.

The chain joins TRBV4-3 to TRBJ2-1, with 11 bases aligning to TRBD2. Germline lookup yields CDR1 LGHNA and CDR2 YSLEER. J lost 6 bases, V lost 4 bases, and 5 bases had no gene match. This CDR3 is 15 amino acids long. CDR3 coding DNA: TGCGCCAGCAGCCCGGGACTAGCGGAACTCAATGAGCAGTTCTTC. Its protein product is CASSPGLAELNEQFF.

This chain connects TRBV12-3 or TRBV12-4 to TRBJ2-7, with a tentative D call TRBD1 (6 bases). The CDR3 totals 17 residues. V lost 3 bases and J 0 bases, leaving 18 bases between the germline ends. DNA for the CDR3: TGTGCCAGCAGTTTGGAGAGCAGGGGCAGTAGCTCCTACGAGCAGTACTTC. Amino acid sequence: CASSLESRGSSSYEQYF.

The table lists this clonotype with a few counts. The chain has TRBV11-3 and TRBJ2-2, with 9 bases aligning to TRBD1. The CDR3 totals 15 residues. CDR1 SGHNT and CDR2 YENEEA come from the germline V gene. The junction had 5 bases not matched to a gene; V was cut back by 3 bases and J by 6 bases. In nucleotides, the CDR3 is TGTGCCAGCAGCTTCGGGACAGGGTATCCCGGGGAGCTGTTTTTT. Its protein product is CASSFGTGYPGELFF.

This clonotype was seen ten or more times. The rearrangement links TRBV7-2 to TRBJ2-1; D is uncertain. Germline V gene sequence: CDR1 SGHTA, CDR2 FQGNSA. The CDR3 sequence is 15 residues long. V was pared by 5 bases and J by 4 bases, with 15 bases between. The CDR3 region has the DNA TGTGCCAGCAGCCCACACGGCGGAATGTACAATGAGCAGTTCTTC. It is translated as CASSPHGGMYNEQFF.

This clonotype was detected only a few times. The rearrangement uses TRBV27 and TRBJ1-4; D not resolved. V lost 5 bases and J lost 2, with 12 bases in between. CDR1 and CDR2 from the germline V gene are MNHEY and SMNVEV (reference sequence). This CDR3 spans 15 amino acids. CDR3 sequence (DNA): TGTGCCAGCAGTCGCTATGGTCCGACTAATGAAAAACTGTTTTTT. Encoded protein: CASSRYGPTNEKLFF.

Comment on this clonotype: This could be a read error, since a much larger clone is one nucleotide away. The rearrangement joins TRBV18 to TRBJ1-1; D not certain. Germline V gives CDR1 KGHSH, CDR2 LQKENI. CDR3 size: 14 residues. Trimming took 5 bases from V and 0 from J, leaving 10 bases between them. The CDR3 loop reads CASSARAVNTEAFF. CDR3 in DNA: TGTGCCAGCTCAGCACGGGCCGTGAACACTGAAGCTTTCTTT.

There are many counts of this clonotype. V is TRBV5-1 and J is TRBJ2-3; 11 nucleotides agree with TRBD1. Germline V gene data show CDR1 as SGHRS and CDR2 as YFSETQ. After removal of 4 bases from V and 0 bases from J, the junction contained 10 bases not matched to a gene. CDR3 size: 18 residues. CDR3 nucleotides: TGCGCCAGCAGCCTCGCGGACAGGGGGCTTACTAGCACAGATACGCAGTATTTT. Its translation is CASSLADRGLTSTDTQYF.

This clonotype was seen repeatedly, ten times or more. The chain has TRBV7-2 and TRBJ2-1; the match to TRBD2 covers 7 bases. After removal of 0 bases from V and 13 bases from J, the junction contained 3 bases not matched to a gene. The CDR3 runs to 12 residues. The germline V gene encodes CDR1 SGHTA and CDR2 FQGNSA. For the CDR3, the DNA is TGTGCCAGCAGCTTAGCGGGAGGGCCCCAGTTCTTC. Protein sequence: CASSLAGGPQFF.

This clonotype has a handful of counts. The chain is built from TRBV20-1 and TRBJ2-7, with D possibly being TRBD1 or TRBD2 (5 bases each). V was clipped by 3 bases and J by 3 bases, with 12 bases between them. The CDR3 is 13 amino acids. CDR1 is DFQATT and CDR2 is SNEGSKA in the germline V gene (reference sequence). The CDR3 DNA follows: TGCAGTGCTAGCCTGGGACCGAACTACGAGCAGTACTTC. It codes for CSASLGPNYEQYF.

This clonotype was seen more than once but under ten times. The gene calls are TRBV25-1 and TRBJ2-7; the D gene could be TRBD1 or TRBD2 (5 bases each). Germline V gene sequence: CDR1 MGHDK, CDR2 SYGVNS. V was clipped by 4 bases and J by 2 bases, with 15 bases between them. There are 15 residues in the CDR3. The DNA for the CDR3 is TGTGCCAGCAGTGGCCGGGACCTGGACCCCTACGAGCAGTACTTC. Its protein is CASSGRDLDPYEQYF.

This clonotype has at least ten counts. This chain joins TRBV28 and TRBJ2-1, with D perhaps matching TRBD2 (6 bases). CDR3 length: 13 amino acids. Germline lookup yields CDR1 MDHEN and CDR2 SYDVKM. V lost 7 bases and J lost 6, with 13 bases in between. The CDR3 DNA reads TGTGCCAGCATCAGCGGGCCAGGCAATGAGCAGTTCTTC. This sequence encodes CASISGPGNEQFF.

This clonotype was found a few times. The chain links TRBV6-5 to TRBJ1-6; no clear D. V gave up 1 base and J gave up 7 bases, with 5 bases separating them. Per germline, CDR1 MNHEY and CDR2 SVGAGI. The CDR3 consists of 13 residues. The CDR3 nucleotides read TGTGCCAGCAGTTACTTCATGAATTCACCCCTCCACTTT. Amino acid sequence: CASSYFMNSPLHF.

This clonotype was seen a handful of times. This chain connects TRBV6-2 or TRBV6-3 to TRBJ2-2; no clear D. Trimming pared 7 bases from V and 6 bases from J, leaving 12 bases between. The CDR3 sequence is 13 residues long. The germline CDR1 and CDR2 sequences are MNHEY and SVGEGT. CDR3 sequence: CASIVDEAGELFF. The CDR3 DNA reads TGTGCCAGCATAGTCGATGAGGCCGGGGAGCTGTTTTTT.

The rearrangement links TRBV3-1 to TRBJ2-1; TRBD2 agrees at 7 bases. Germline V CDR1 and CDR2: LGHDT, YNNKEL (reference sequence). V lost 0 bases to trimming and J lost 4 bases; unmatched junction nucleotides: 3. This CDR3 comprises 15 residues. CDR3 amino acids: CASSQEAGKYNEQFF. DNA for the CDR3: TGTGCCAGCAGCCAAGAAGCGGGGAAATACAATGAGCAGTTCTTC.

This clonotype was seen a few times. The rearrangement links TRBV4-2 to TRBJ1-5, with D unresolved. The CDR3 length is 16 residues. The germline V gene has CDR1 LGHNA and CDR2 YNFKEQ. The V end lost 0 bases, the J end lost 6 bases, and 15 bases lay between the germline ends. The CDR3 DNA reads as TGTGCCAGCAGCCAAGATATCCAGGTACTTGGTCAGCCCCAGCATTTT. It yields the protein CASSQDIQVLGQPQHF.

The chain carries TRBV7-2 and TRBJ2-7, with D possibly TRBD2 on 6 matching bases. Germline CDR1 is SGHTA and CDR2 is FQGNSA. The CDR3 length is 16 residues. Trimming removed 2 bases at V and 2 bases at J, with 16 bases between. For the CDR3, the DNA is TGTGCCAGCAGCTTATGGGGTAGCGGAGCCACCTACGAGCAGTACTTC. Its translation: CASSLWGSGATYEQYF.

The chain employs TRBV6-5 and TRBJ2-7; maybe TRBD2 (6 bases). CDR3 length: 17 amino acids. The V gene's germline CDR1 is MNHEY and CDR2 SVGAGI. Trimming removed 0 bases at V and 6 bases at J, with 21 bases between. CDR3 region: CASSYSGLDTFLGEQYF. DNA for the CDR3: TGTGCCAGCAGTTACTCGGGACTGGACACCTTTTTGGGCGAGCAGTACTTC.

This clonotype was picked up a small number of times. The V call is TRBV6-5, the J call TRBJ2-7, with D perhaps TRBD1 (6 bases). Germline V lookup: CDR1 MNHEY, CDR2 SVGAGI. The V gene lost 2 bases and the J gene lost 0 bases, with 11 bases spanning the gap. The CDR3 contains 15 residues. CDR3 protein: CASSYTGLPSYEQYF. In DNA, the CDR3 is TGTGCCAGCAGTTACACAGGGCTCCCCTCCTACGAGCAGTACTTC.

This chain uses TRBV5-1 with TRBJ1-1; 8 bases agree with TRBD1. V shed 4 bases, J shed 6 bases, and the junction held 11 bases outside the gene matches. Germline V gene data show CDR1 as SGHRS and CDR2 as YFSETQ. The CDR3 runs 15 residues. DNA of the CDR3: TGCGCCAGCAGCCTAGGGACAGGCTTGTTATCTGAAGCTTTCTTT. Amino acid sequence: CASSLGTGLLSEAFF.

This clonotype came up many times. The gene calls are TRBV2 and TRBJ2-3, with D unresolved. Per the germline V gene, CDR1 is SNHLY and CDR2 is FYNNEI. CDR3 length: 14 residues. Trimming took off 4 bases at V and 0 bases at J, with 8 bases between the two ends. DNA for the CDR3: TGTGCCAGCAGTGTATCGCAGAGCACAGATACGCAGTATTTT. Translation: CASSVSQSTDTQYF.